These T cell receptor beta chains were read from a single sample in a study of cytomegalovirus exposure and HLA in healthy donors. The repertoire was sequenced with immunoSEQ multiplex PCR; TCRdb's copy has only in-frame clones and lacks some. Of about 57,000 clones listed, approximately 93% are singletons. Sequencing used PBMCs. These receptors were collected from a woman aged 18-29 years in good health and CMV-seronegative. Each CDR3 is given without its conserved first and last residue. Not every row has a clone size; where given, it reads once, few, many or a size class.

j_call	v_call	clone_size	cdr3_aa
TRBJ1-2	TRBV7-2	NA	ASSPGTVQGYT
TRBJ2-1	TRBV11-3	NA	ASTVDREEQF
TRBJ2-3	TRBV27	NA	ASSTTGRRTDTQY
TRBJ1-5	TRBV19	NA	ASSPWWGLVGQPQH
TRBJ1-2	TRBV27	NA	ASSSAPRYGYT
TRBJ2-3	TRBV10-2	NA	ASSIREELITDTQY
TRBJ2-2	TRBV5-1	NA	ASSLGTGGNTGELF
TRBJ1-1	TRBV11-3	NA	ASSLRSGVSTEAF
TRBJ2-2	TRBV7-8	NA	ASSSRGGGDTGELF
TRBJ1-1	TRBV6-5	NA	ASSQQGYTEAF
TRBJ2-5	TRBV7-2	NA	ASSSRQRQETQY
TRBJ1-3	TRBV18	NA	ASSPIFGQRGIGNTIY
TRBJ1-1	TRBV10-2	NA	ASSAIGGLLNTEAF
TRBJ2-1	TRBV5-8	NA	ASLRQASYNEQF
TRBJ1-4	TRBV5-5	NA	ASSPKTGRNEKLF
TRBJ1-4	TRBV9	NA	ASSIGTGVNEKLF
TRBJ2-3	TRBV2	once	ASRPLPTSGRGTDTQY
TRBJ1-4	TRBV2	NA	ASRRGFGGQGVTDEKLF
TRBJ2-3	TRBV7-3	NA	ASSRGLAGSGDTQY
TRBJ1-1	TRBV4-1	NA	ASRPRDGGTEAF
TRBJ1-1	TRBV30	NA	AWSVRGQLNTEAF
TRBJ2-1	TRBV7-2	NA	ASSLGGRGGRSEQF
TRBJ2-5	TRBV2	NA	ASRTGFMETQY
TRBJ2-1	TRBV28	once	ASSLFQGAPAYNEQF
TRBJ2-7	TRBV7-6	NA	ASSLDQVEAQTLAPSYEQY
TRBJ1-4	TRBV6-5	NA	ASSPARATNEKLF
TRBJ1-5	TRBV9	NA	ASSSSYGRNQPQH
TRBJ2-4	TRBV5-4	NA	ASSSGITAKNIQY
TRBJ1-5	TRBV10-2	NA	ASSESGGQHQPQH
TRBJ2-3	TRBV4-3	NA	ASSQDYGGQYTDTQY
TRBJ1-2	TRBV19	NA	ASSTGYRGREGYT
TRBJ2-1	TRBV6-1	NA	ASSEFGTSGYNEQF
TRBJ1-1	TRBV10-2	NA	ASIGVNTEAF
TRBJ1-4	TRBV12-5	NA	ASGFDAGGLAHNEKLF
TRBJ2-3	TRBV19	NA	ASSRVTSMDTQY
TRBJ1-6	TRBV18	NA	ASSPGQMMGNSPLH
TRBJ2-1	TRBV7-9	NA	ASSRRLGEGQF
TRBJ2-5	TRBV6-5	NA	ASIDRGTQY
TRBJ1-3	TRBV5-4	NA	ASSLAGASGNTIY
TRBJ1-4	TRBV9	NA	ASSVGPRGDGEKLF
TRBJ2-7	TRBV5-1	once	ASSRDGGYEQY
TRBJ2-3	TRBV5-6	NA	ASSLGSAGLSNTQY
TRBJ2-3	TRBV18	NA	ASPHGSVSTDTQY
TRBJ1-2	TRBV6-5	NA	ASSPRAPGGYT
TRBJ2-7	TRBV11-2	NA	ASSFGTGSYEQY
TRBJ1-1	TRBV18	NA	ASSQLTGGATEAF
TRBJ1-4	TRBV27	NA	ASSQQGNNEKLF
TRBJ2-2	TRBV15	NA	ATSRDDITSWQLNTGELF
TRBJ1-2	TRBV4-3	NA	ASSRTQGIDYGYT
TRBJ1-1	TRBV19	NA	ASQKDRSNTEAF
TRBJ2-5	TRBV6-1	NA	ASSGWVGGETQY
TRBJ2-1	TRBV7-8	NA	ASSLRANWENEQF
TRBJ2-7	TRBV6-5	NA	ASSQGFGSHEQY